This T cell receptor beta chain was found in a study of T cell repertoires in cytomegalovirus infection. The study, taken as a whole, reports: Summed public TCR beta family frequency identified CMV carriers bearing the relevant HLA.

As to this clonotype: Its specificity is unknown.

V was pared by 4 bases and J by 1 base, with 15 bases between. This CDR3 region has 16 residues. Germline CDR1 is MNHEY and CDR2 is SVGAGI. TCRdb re-called the reads with MiXCR, one entry per CDR3 protein. The table records about 830,000 distinct CDR3 sequences, 30% to 35% of them present only once. V and J are TRBV6-5 and TRBJ2-3, with a tentative D call TRBD1 (6 bases). This clonotype originated in a human donor in good health (CMV status not recorded). Some clones in this sample may be carry-over from other donors' samples. Sample: cultured CD8+ T cells from PBMCs, taken from culture after CMV antigen stimulation. The CDR3 loop reads CASSLGFQGRTDTQYF. The DNA of the CDR3 is TGTGCCAGCAGTTTAGGGTTCCAGGGGCGCACAGATACGCAGTATTTT.